Shown below are 3 T cell receptor beta chains from a single sample sequenced in a study of blood T cell repertoires in COVID-19. Data came from immunoSEQ multiplex PCR; TCRdb stores just in-frame clones and leaves some out. The sample holds around 28,000 clones; less than 90% are singletons and the top ten take about a quarter. Sample: peripheral blood. The origin of the receptors is a human donor in a cohort sampled during active COVID-19.

The rearrangement uses TRBV18 and TRBJ2-1; 7 bases are shared with TRBD1. CDR1 and CDR2 from the germline V gene are KGHSH and LQKENI. The CDR3 length is 16 residues. After removal of 1 base from V and 6 bases from J, the junction contained 9 bases not matched to a gene. The CDR3 here is CASSPRDRERSNEQFF. The DNA of the CDR3 is TGTGCCAGCTCACCACGTGACAGGGAGAGGAGCAATGAGCAGTTCTTC.

This clone is classed as medium-sized (0.01 to 0.1%). The chain carries TRBV5-1 and TRBJ1-6; 8 bases fit TRBD1. The CDR3 spans 16 residues. V lost 4 bases to trimming and J lost 6 bases; unmatched junction nucleotides: 9. Germline CDR1 reads SGHRS; CDR2 reads YFSETQ. The CDR3 loop reads CASSTGDRRFNSPLHF. CDR3 nucleotide sequence: TGCGCCAGCAGCACCGGGGACAGGCGCTTTAATTCACCCCTCCACTTT.

This chain connects TRBV28 to TRBJ1-2, with 9 bases that match TRBD1. There are 14 residues in the CDR3. The V gene's germline CDR1 is MDHEN and CDR2 SYDVKM. V gave up 4 bases and J gave up 6 bases; unmatched junction bases: 6. The CDR3 DNA is TGTGCCAGCAGTTCCCCGGACAGGGGAAATGGCTACACCTTC. Translation gives CASSSPDRGNGYTF.